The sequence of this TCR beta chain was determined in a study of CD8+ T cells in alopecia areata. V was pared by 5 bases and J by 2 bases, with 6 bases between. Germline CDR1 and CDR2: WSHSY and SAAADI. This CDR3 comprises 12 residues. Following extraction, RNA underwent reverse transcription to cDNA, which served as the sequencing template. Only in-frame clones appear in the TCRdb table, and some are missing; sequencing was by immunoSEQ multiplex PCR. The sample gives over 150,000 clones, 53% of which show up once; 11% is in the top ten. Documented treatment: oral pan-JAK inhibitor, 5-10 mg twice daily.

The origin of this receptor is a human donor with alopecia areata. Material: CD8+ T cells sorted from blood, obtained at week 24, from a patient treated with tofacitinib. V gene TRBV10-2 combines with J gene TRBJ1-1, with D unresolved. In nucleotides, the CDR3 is TGCGCCAGCAGTTGGACTAACACTGAAGCTTTCTTT. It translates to CASSWTNTEAFF.